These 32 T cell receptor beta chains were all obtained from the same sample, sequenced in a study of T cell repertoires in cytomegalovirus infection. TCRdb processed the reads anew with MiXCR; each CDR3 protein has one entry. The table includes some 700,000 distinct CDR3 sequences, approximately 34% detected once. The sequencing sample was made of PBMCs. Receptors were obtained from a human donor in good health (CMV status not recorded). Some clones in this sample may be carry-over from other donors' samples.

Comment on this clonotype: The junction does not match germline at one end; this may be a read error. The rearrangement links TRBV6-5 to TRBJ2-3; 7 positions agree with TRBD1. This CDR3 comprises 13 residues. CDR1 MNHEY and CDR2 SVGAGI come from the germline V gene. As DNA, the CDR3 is TGTGCCAGCGGGATACAGGGGTTAGATACGAAGTATTTT. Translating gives CASGIQGLDTKYF.

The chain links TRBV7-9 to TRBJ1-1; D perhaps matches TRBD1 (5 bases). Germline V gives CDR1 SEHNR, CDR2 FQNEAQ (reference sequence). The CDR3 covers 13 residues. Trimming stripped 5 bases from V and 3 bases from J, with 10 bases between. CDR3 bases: TGTGCCAGCAGCCGTACAGGCTACACTGAAGCTTTCTTT. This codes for CASSRTGYTEAFF.

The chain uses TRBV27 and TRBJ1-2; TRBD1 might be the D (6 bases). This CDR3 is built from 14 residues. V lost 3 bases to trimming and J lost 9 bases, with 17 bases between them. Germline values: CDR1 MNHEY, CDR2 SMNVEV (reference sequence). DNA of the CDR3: TGTGCCAGCAGTTTGCAGGGGATGGGAAATTGCTACACCTTC. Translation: CASSLQGMGNCYTF.

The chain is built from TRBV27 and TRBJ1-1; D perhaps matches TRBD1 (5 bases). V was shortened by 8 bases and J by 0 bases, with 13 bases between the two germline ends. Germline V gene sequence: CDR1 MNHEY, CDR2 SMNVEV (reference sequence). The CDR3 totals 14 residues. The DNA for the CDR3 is TGTGCCAGCCCCTGTAGGGGCATGAACACTGAAGCTTTCTTT. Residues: CASPCRGMNTEAFF.

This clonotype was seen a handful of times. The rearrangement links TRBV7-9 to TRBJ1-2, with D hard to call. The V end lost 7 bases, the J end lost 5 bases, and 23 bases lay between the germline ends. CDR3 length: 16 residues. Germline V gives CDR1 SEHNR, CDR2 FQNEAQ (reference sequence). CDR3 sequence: CASKNPWPEALYGYTF. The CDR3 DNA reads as TGTGCCAGCAAGAACCCATGGCCCGAGGCCCTTTATGGCTACACCTTC. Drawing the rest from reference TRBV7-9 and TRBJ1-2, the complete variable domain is DTGVSQNPRHKITKRGQNVTFRCDPISEHNRLYWYRQTLGQGPEFLTYFQNEAQLEKSRLLSDRFSAERPKGSFSTLEIQRTEQGDSAMYLCASKNPWPEALYGYTFGSGTRLTVV.

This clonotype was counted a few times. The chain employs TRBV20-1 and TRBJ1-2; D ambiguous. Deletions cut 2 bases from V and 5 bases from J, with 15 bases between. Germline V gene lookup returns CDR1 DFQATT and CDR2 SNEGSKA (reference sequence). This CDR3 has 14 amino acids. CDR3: CSARIAQEHYGYTF. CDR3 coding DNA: TGCAGTGCTAGAATCGCTCAAGAGCATTATGGCTACACCTTC.

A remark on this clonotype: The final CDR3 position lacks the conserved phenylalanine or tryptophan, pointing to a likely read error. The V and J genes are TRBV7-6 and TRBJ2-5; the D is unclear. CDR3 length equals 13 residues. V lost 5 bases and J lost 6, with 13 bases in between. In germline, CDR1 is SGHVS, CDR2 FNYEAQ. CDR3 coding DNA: TGTGCCAGCAGCCCCAACCTTCGGCAGACCCAGTACTAC. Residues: CASSPNLRQTQYY.

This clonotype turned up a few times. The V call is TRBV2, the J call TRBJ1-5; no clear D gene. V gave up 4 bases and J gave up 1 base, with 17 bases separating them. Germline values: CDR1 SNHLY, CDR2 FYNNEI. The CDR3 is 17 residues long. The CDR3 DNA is TGTGCCAGCAGTGGAGGGCGCGCGGGTTGGAGCAATCAGCCCCAGCATTTT. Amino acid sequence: CASSGGRAGWSNQPQHF.

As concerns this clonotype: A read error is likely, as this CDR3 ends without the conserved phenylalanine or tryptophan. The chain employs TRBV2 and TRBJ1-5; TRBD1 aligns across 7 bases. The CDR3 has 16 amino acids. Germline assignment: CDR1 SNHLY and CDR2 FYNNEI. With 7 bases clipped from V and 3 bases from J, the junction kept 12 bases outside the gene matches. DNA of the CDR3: TGTGCCAGCAAATCCCCCCCCGGGACAGCCAATCAGCCCCAGCATTTG. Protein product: CASKSPPGTANQPQHL.

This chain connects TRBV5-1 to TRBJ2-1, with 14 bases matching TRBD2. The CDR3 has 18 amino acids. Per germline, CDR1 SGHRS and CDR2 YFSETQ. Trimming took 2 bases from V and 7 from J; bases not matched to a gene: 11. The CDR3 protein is CASSLVGTSGSLANEQFF. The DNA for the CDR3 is TGCGCCAGCAGCTTAGTTGGGACTAGCGGGAGTTTGGCAAATGAGCAGTTCTTC.

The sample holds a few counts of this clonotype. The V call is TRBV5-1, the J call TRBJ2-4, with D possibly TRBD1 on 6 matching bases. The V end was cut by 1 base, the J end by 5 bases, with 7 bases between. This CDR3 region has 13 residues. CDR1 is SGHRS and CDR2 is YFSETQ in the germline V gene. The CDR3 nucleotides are TGCGCCAGCAGCTTGAACAGGGAAAACATTCAGTACTTC. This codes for CASSLNRENIQYF.

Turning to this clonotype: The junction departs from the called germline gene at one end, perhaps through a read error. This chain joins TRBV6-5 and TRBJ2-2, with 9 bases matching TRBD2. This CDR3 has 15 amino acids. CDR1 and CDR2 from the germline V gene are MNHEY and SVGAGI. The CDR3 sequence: CASSYSWTSAGELCF. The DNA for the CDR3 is TGTGCCAGCAGTTACTCGTGGACTAGCGCCGGGGAGCTGTGTTTT.

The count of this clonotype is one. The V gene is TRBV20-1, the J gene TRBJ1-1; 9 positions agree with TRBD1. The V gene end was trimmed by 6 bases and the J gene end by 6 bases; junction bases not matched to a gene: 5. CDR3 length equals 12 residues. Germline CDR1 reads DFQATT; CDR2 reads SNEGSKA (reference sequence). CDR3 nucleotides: TGCAGTGCGAGACAGGGGGGGGCTGAAGCTTTCTTT. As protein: CSARQGGAEAFF.

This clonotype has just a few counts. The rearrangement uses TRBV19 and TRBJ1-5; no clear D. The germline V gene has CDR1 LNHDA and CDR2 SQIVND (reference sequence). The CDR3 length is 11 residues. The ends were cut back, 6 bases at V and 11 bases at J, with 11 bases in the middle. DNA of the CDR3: TGTGCCAGTAGCCACGGGTTAGCCCAGCATTTT. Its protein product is CASSHGLAQHF.

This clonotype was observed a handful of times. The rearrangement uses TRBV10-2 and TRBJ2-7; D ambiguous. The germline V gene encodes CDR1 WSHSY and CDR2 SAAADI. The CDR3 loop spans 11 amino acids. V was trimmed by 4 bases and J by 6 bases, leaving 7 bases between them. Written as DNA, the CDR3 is TGCGCCAGCAGTGGACACTCCGAGCAGTACTTC. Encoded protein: CASSGHSEQYF.

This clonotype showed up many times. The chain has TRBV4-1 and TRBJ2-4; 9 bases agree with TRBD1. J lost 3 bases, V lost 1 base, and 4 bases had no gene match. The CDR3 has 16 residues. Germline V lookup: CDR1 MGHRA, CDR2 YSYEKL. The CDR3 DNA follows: TGCGCCAGCAGCCAAGGGACAGGGGAAATCAAAAACATTCAGTACTTC. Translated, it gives CASSQGTGEIKNIQYF.

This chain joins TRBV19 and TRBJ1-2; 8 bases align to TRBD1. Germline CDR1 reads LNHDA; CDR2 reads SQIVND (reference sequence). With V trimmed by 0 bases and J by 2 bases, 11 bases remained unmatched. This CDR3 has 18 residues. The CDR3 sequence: CASSIDPERTGRNYGYTF. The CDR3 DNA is TGTGCCAGTAGTATAGATCCAGAACGGACAGGGCGCAACTATGGCTACACCTTC.

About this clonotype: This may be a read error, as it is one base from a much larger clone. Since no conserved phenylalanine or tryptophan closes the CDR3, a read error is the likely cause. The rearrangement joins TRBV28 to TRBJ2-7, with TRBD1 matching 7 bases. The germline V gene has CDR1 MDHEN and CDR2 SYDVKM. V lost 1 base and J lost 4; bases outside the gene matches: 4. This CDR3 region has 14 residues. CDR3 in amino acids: CASSLSVRGYEQYL. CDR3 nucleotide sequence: TGTGCCAGCAGTTTATCGGTCAGGGGGTACGAGCAGTACTTA.

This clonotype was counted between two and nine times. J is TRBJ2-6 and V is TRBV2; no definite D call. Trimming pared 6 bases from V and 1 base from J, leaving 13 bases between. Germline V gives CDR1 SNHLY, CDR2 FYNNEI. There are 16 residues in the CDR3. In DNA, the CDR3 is TGTGCCAGCAGCGGAGTCCGTGAATCTGGGGCCAACGTCCTGACTTTC. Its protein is CASSGVRESGANVLTF.

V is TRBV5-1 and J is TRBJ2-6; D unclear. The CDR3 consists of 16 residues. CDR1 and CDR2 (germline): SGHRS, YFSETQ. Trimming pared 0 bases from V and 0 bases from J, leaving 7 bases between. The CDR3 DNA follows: TGCGCCAGCAGCTTGGAAAAGGCCTCTGGGGCCAACGTCCTGACTTTC. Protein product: CASSLEKASGANVLTF.

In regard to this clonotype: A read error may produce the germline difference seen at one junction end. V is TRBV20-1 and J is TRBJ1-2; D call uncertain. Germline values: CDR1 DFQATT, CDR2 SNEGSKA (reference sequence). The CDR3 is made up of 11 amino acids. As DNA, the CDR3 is TGCAGTGCTGTAGCCCGCTATCGCTACACCTTC. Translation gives CSAVARYRYTF.

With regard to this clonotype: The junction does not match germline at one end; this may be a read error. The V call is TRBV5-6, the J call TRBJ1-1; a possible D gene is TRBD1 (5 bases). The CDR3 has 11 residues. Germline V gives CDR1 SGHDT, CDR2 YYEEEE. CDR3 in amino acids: CARRRGSEAFF. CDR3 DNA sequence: TGTGCCCGCAGGAGGGGTTCTGAAGCTTTCTTT.

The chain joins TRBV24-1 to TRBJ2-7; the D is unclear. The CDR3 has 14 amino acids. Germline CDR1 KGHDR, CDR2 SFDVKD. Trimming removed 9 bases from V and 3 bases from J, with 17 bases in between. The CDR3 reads CATALRRRIYEQYF. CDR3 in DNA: TGTGCCACCGCCCTCCGGCGGCGGATCTACGAGCAGTACTTC.

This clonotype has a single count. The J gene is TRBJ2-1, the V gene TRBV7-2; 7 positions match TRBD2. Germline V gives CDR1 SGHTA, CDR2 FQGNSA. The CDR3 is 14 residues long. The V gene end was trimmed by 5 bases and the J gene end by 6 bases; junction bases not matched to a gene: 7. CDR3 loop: CASSRSGPFNEQFF. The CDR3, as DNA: TGTGCCAGCAGCCGTAGCGGGCCCTTCAATGAGCAGTTCTTC. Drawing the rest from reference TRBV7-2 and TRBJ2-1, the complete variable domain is GAGVSQSPSNKVTEKGKDVELRCDPISGHTALYWYRQSLGQGLEFLIYFQGNSAPDKSGLPSDRFSAERTGGSVSTLTIQRTQQEDSAVYLCASSRSGPFNEQFFGPGTRLTVL.

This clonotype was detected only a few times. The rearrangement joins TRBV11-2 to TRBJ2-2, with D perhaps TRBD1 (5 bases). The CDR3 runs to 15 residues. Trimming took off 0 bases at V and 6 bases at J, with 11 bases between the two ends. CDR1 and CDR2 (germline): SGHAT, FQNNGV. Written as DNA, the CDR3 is TGTGCCAGCAGCTTAGACGTCTGGGGCGCCGGGGAGCTGTTTTTT. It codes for CASSLDVWGAGELFF.

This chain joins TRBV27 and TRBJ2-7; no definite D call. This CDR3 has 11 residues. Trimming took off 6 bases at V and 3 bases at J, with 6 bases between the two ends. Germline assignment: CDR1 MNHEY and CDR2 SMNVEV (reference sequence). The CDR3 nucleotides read TGTGCCAGCAGGGGCCACTACGAGCAGTACTTC. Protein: CASRGHYEQYF.

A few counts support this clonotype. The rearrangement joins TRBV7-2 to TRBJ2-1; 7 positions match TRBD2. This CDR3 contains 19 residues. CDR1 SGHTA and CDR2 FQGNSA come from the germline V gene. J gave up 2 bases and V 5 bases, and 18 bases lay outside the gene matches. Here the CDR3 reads CASSARLAVSVGPYNEQFF. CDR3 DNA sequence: TGTGCCAGCAGCGCCCGACTAGCAGTATCCGTTGGGCCCTACAATGAGCAGTTCTTC.

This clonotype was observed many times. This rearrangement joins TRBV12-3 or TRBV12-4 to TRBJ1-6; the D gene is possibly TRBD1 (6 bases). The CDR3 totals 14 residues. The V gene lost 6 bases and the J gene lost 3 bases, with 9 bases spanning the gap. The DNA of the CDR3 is TGTGCCAGCAGGGACAGATTCTATAATTCACCCCTCCACTTT. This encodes CASRDRFYNSPLHF.

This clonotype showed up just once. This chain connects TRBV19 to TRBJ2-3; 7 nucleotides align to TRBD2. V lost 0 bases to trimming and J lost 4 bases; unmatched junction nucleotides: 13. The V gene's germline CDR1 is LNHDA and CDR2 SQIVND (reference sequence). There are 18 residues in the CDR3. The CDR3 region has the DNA TGTGCCAGTAGTATAGATCTTGGAGGCGGGAGATGGGCAGATACGCAGTATTTT. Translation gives CASSIDLGGGRWADTQYF. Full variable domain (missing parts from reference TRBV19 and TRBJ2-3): DGGITQSPKYLFRKEGQNVTLSCEQNLNHDAMYWYRQDPGQGLRLIYYSQIVNDFQKGDIAEGYSVSREKKESFPLTVTSAQKNPTAFYLCASSIDLGGGRWADTQYFGPGTRLTVL.

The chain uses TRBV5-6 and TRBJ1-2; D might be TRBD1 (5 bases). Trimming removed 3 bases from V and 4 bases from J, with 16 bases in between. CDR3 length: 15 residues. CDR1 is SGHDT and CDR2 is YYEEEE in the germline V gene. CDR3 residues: CASSWRAQGSYGYTF. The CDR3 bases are TGTGCCAGCAGCTGGCGAGCCCAGGGATCCTATGGCTACACCTTC.

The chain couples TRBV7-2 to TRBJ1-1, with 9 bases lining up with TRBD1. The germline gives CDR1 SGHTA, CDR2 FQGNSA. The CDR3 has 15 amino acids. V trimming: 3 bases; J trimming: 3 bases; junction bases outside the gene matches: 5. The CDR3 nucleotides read TGTGCCAGCAGCTTTCAATGGACAGGGGACACTGAAGCTTTCTTT. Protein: CASSFQWTGDTEAFF.

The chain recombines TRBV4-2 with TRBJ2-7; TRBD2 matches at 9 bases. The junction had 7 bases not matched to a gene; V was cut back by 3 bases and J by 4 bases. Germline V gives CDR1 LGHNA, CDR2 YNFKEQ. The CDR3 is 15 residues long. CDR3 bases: TGTGCCAGCAGCCAGGGGACTAGCAGCGGGTACGAGCAGTACTTC. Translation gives CASSQGTSSGYEQYF.